The present entry profiles one T cell receptor (beta chain) with its context. Measured with immunoSEQ multiplex PCR; TCRdb has only the in-frame clones, and not every one. The sample consists of 2 million to 2.5 million clones, around 95% of them appearing once. The record originates from a study of shared clonotypes between healthy human individuals. Study summary: Researchers assigned three CD4 naive, three CD4 memory, two CD8 naive and one CD8 memory plate to each donor.

Germline values: CDR1 MNHEY, CDR2 SVGAGI. V was trimmed by 4 bases and J by 14 bases, leaving 21 bases between them. CDR3 size: 15 residues. The investigators split CD4+ cells into a CD45RA+ naive subset and a CD45RA-negative memory subset. The V and J genes are TRBV6-5 and TRBJ1-6; D gene ambiguous. This receptor was obtained from a man aged 18-30 years in good health. The sequenced sample consisted of naive CD4+ T cells sorted from blood. Subset given: CD45RA+ positively selected. The CDR3 here is CASSSLGPLSSALHF. The DNA of the CDR3 is TGTGCCAGCAGTTCCCTCGGGCCACTTAGCAGTGCCCTCCACTTT.